A selection of T cell receptor beta chains follows, all from one sample in a study of blood T cell repertoires in COVID-19. TCRdb's table, derived via immunoSEQ multiplex PCR, lists solely in-frame clones and lacks some. The repertoire has a few hundred thousand clones, about 88% of them found once; the top ten carry around 3%. The sequenced sample consisted of PBMCs or T cells enriched from blood (not recorded which). All receptors come from a woman in her fifties or sixties who had recovered from COVID-19. CDR3s include the opening cysteine and the closing phenylalanine or tryptophan. A D gene is named only where the DNA matches it firmly. Some rows mark clone size as missing; the rest say once, few, many or name a class of expanded clone.

d_call: -; clone_size: -; j_call: TRBJ1-5; v_call: TRBV5-6; cdr3_aa: CASSARGRNQPQHF; cdr3_nt: TGTGCCAGCAGCGCCAGGGGAAGAAATCAGCCCCAGCATTTT
d_call: TRBD1; clone_size: -; j_call: TRBJ2-7; v_call: TRBV30; cdr3_aa: CAWSSKLWDRGLGTDSYEQYF; cdr3_nt: TGTGCCTGGAGTTCTAAACTCTGGGACAGGGGGTTAGGGACTGATTCCTACGAGCAGTACTTC
d_call: TRBD2; clone_size: -; j_call: TRBJ2-1; v_call: TRBV5-1; cdr3_aa: CASSQSPLAGGNNEQFF; cdr3_nt: TGCGCCAGCAGCCAAAGCCCACTAGCGGGGGGAAACAATGAGCAGTTCTTC
d_call: -; clone_size: -; j_call: TRBJ1-1; v_call: TRBV12-3/TRBV12-4; cdr3_aa: CASSLGAGAFF; cdr3_nt: TGTGCCAGCAGTTTAGGCGCAGGAGCTTTCTTT
d_call: -; clone_size: -; j_call: TRBJ1-4; v_call: TRBV2; cdr3_aa: CASSEFFSGDLFF; cdr3_nt: TGTGCCAGCAGTGAATTCTTCTCGGGGGATCTGTTTTTT
d_call: TRBD2; clone_size: -; j_call: TRBJ2-1; v_call: TRBV7-7; cdr3_aa: CASSLAELAVYNEQFF; cdr3_nt: TGTGCTAGCAGCTTAGCCGAGCTAGCGGTCTACAATGAGCAGTTCTTC
d_call: TRBD1; clone_size: -; j_call: TRBJ1-1; v_call: TRBV7-9; cdr3_aa: CASSSPGQGSGAFF; cdr3_nt: TGTGCCAGCAGCTCCCCGGGACAGGGATCTGGGGCTTTCTTT
d_call: -; clone_size: -; j_call: TRBJ1-2; v_call: TRBV5-1; cdr3_aa: CASSLGAPNYGYTF; cdr3_nt: TGCGCCAGCAGCTTGGGGGCCCCTAACTATGGCTACACCTTC
d_call: TRBD2; clone_size: -; j_call: TRBJ2-5; v_call: TRBV20-1; cdr3_aa: CSASPGGPPETQYF; cdr3_nt: TGCAGTGCTAGTCCGGGAGGGCCCCCAGAGACCCAGTACTTC
d_call: TRBD2; clone_size: -; j_call: TRBJ2-2; v_call: TRBV6-4; cdr3_aa: CASSDEPGGLAGELFF; cdr3_nt: TGTGCCAGCAGTGACGAACCGGGGGGGTTAGCCGGGGAGCTGTTTTTT
d_call: -; clone_size: -; j_call: TRBJ2-6; v_call: TRBV28; cdr3_aa: CASSSFVSGANVLTF; cdr3_nt: TGTGCCAGCAGTTCCTTCGTCTCTGGGGCCAACGTCCTGACTTTC
d_call: TRBD2; clone_size: -; j_call: TRBJ2-2; v_call: TRBV10-2; cdr3_aa: CASSELAAGELFF; cdr3_nt: TGCGCCAGCAGCGAGCTAGCGGCCGGGGAGCTGTTTTTT
d_call: TRBD1; clone_size: -; j_call: TRBJ1-5; v_call: TRBV28; cdr3_aa: CASNLQGAGNQPQHF; cdr3_nt: TGTGCCAGCAATTTACAGGGGGCAGGCAATCAGCCCCAGCATTTT
d_call: -; clone_size: -; j_call: TRBJ2-3; v_call: TRBV9; cdr3_aa: CASSTLGHGDTQYF; cdr3_nt: TGTGCCAGCAGCACCCTTGGCCACGGGGATACGCAGTATTTT
d_call: TRBD2; clone_size: -; j_call: TRBJ2-1; v_call: TRBV5-1; cdr3_aa: CASSPSGQSYNEQFF; cdr3_nt: TGCGCCAGCAGTCCTAGCGGACAAAGCTACAATGAGCAGTTCTTC
d_call: TRBD2; clone_size: few; j_call: TRBJ2-7; v_call: TRBV4-3; cdr3_aa: CASSQGSGRALAAQYF; cdr3_nt: TGCGCCAGCAGCCAAGGTAGCGGGAGGGCCCTAGCGGCGCAGTACTTC
d_call: -; clone_size: -; j_call: TRBJ2-7; v_call: TRBV5-1; cdr3_aa: CASSLGDWGREQYF; cdr3_nt: TGCGCCAGCAGCTTGGGCGACTGGGGCCGGGAGCAGTACTTC
d_call: -; clone_size: -; j_call: TRBJ1-3; v_call: TRBV7-2; cdr3_aa: CASSLGPQSGNTIYF; cdr3_nt: TGTGCCAGCAGCTTAGGGCCTCAGTCCGGAAACACCATATATTTT
d_call: TRBD1; clone_size: -; j_call: TRBJ1-2; v_call: TRBV19; cdr3_aa: CASSTLPPDRATDYGYTF; cdr3_nt: TGTGCCAGTAGTACTCTGCCCCCGGACAGGGCAACCGACTATGGCTACACCTTC
d_call: -; clone_size: -; j_call: TRBJ1-1; v_call: TRBV28; cdr3_aa: CASSLSRRRRGTEAFF; cdr3_nt: TGTGCCAGCAGTTTATCCCGACGTCGGCGGGGCACTGAAGCTTTCTTT
d_call: -; clone_size: once; j_call: TRBJ2-7; v_call: TRBV3-1/TRBV3-2; cdr3_aa: CASSQSLGSGRYEQYF; cdr3_nt: TGTGCCAGCAGCCAAAGTCTGGGGAGCGGTCGCTACGAGCAGTACTTC
d_call: -; clone_size: -; j_call: TRBJ2-5; v_call: TRBV25-1; cdr3_aa: CASSEYGGLSQETQYF; cdr3_nt: TGTGCCAGCAGTGAATATGGGGGACTTTCCCAAGAGACCCAGTACTTC
d_call: -; clone_size: -; j_call: TRBJ1-2; v_call: TRBV7-9; cdr3_aa: CASSSDSRVPGYTF; cdr3_nt: TGTGCCAGCAGCTCGGACAGCCGTGTTCCTGGCTACACCTTC
d_call: -; clone_size: -; j_call: TRBJ2-7; v_call: TRBV29-1; cdr3_aa: CSVTAQGYEQYF; cdr3_nt: TGTAGCGTTACCGCTCAGGGTTACGAGCAGTACTTC
d_call: TRBD1; clone_size: -; j_call: TRBJ1-1; v_call: TRBV4-2; cdr3_aa: CASSQGGTGGNEAFF; cdr3_nt: TGTGCCAGCAGCCAAGGCGGGACAGGGGGCAATGAAGCTTTCTTT
d_call: -; clone_size: -; j_call: TRBJ1-5; v_call: TRBV4-2; cdr3_aa: CASSQERGSQPQHF; cdr3_nt: TGTGCCAGCAGCCAAGAAAGGGGAAGTCAGCCCCAGCATTTT